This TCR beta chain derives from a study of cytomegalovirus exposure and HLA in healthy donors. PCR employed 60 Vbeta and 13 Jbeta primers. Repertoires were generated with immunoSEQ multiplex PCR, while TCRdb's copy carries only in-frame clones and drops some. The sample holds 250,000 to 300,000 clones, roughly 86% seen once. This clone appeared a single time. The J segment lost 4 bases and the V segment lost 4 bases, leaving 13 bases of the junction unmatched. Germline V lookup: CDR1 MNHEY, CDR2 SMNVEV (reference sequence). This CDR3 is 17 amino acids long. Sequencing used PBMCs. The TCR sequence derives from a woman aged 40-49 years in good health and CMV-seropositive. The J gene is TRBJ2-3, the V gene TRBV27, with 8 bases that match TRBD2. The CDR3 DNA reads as TGTGCCAGCAGTTCCTACTCCGGGACTAGAGTTCCAGATACGCAGTATTTT. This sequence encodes CASSSYSGTRVPDTQYF.